This TCR beta chain emerged from a study of molecular identifiers for immune sequencing clone quantification listed by TCRdb under 2018. Regarding the research as a whole: For a replicate experiment, the RNA from either approximately 20,000 or 98,000 naive CD8 T cells was divided into five aliquots, and four of those aliquots went on to sequencing. CD8 T cells were used in a methods study to benchmark molecular-identifier clustering-based TCR repertoire sequencing (MIDCIRS) and TCR RNA copy counting. The research as a whole found: Spiked-in Jurkat TCR RNA equivalent to a single cell was reported to be detectable even among one million naive CD8 T cells. Highly expanded clone sizes could be underestimated if identical TCR molecules share a barcode. Naive libraries contained spiked-in Jurkat TCR RNA (approximately nine copies' worth), which is not part of the donor repertoire. Without barcode sub-clustering, chimeric consensus sequences inflated TCR diversity; chimeras reached as high as 47%. In CMV-specific effector cells, over 99% of molecules were held by clones above 20 RNA copies, whereas under 1% of molecules were held by such clones in naive cells. Modeling indicated 2.5 to 3 TCR RNA copies recovered per cell, compared with about ten by digital PCR, which implies a capture efficiency of approximately 30%.

Library preparation employed PCR. Sequencing used a NextSeq 500. Bulk TCR libraries were made following a previously described method, with the TCR primers given in Table S5. The Qiagen AllPrep DNA/RNA kit was used to purify total RNA. Before analysis, reads from multiple sequencing runs of one library were combined. Per the source publication's procedure: Reads were retained only if their TCR constant sequence matched exactly, and those retained reads were trimmed to 150 nt and grouped according to their 12-nt molecular barcodes. Reads within each barcode group were sub-clustered using a 15% Levenshtein threshold, and quality-weighted consensus sequences were constructed for each RNA molecule. Non-functional sequences were filtered out, along with any lower-count sequence sitting one edit away from another sequence. On the basis of fitting two negative binomial distributions, barcode sub-clusters with fewer than 20% of the maximum read count were discarded. The public reads were run again by TCRdb, first through fastp at Q25 and then through MiXCR, and only productive beta chains were kept. CDR3 protein duplicates are merged, each entry listing the most common genes and DNA. These V and J calls rely on TCRdb rather than the paper's analysis. The sample contains some 590,000 distinct CDR3 sequences, around 25% of them found a single time. In total, the top ten clones hold approximately 0.75% of the sample.

About this clonotype itself: Its antigen specificity is not known. Nothing much larger sits one base from this clone, and base qualities are not available.

Spanning cysteine to phenylalanine, the CDR3 consists of 16 amino acids. The only DNA kept is the CDR3, 48 bases in frame from the first base. The germline V gene provides CDR1 ENHRY and CDR2 SYGVKD. After removal of 4 bases from V and 5 bases from J, the junction retains 8 bases not matched to a gene. Naive CD8 T cell libraries were made from 20,000 to 1,000,000 sorted cells using 10%, 30% or 50% of purified RNA. Naive CD8 T cells were FACS-sorted as CD8+CD4-CCR7+CD45RA+ on a BD FACSAria II into RLT Plus buffer. To test detection sensitivity, Jurkat RNA equal to ten TCR copies was added to samples of about 19,000-1,100,000 naive CD8 T cells. Enrichment of CD8 T cells was done with RosetteSep CD8+ T Cell Enrichment Cocktail plus Ficoll-Paque, and ACK red cell lysis came afterward.

Sequenced input: naive CD8+ T cells from blood, with Jurkat cell RNA spiked in. The sample's cell subset or site label, decoded: FACS-sorted CD8+CD4-CCR7+CD45RA+ naive T cells. Rearrangement joined TRBV10-3 to TRBJ1-1, with 12 junctional bases fitting TRBD1. The receptor was isolated from a human donor in good health. Some libraries in this study had Jurkat cell RNA spiked in. In nucleotide form, the sequence is TGTGCCATCAGTGTTCAGGGACAGGGGGCAGGGACTGAAGCTTTCTTT. Translated, it reads CAISVQGQGAGTEAFF.